Each of the 20 T cell receptor beta chains below was sequenced from the same sample in a study of shared clonotypes between healthy human individuals. Sequenced by immunoSEQ multiplex PCR; TCRdb stores in-frame clones only, minus some. The profile shows some 1,100,000 clones, 78% of them singletons. Material for sequencing was memory CD4+ T cells from PBMCs. Subset reported: CD45RA-negative fraction. Receptor source: a young man in good health. Some clones in this sample may be carry-over from other donors' samples.

The rearrangement links TRBV10-3 to TRBJ2-7; the D gene is possibly TRBD1 (6 bases). This CDR3 has 15 residues. Trimming took 0 bases from V and 3 from J, leaving 12 bases between them. Germline V gives CDR1 ENHRY, CDR2 SYGVKD. The CDR3 protein is CAISESGQTLYEQYF. The CDR3 DNA follows: TGTGCCATCAGTGAGTCAGGACAGACCCTCTACGAGCAGTACTTC.

This clone was counted only a few times. This chain connects TRBV11-2 to TRBJ1-1; D not certain. The V end lost 5 bases, the J end lost 11 bases, and 18 bases lay between the germline ends. Per the germline V gene, CDR1 is SGHAT and CDR2 is FQNNGV. The CDR3 runs to 13 residues. The CDR3: CASSPDSVGLAFF. CDR3 sequence (DNA): TGTGCCAGCAGCCCAGATTCAGTAGGGTTGGCTTTCTTT.

The chain employs TRBV11-3 and TRBJ2-2; 11 bases line up with TRBD1. V lost 3 bases, J lost 6 bases, and 3 bases stayed unmatched. The CDR3 length is 15 residues. From germline, CDR1 is SGHNT and CDR2 YENEEA. The CDR3 reads CASSFRTGGPGELFF. In DNA form, the CDR3 reads TGTGCCAGCAGCTTCAGGACAGGGGGCCCCGGGGAGCTGTTTTTT.

As concerns this clone: Other DNA sequences of this sample code for an identical CDR3. V usage is TRBV7-2 and J usage is TRBJ2-3, with 8 positions matching TRBD2. The germline gives CDR1 SGHTA, CDR2 FQGNSA. The CDR3 covers 11 residues. The CDR3 here is CASRGADTQYF. CDR3 coding DNA: TGTGCTTCGCGGGGGGCAGATACGCAGTATTTT.

V is TRBV11-2 and J is TRBJ2-5; 9 bases match TRBD2. Trimming at V came to 1 base and at J to 4 bases, leaving 1 base not matched to a gene. CDR1 is SGHAT and CDR2 is FQNNGV in the germline V gene. This CDR3 has 14 amino acids. The chain's CDR3 is CASSLGTSAETQYF. The DNA for the CDR3 is TGTGCCAGCAGCTTAGGGACTAGCGCAGAGACCCAGTACTTC.

In this sample, this clone turned up once. The rearrangement joins TRBV30 to TRBJ2-2; D possibly corresponds to TRBD1 (6 bases). CDR1 is GTSNPN and CDR2 is SVGIG in the germline V gene (reference sequence). This CDR3 region has 13 residues. The germline V and J ends were trimmed by 8 bases and 7 bases, with 17 bases remaining between them. CDR3 coding DNA: TGTGCCGGGGGCTCCCGAACTATCGGGGAGCTGTTTTTT. Translated, it gives CAGGSRTIGELFF. Variable domain in full (rest from reference TRBV30 and TRBJ2-2): SQTIHQWPATLVQPVGSPLSLECTVEGTSNPNLYWYRQAAGRGLQLLFYSVGIGQISSEVPQNLSASRPQDRQFILSSKKLLLSDSGFYLCAGGSRTIGELFFGEGSRLTVL.

This chain joins TRBV7-2 and TRBJ2-1, with 7 bases aligning to TRBD1. The V and J ends lost 2 bases and 4 bases, in that order; junction bases with no gene match: 14. Germline V gene sequence: CDR1 SGHTA, CDR2 FQGNSA. The CDR3 runs 18 residues. The CDR3 loop reads CASSLTPTGDSPYNEQFF. CDR3 nucleotide sequence: TGTGCCAGCAGCTTAACCCCTACTGGGGACAGCCCTTACAATGAGCAGTTCTTC.

About this clone: Possible read error: a much larger clone is one base away. J is TRBJ2-5 and V is TRBV2, with 7 bases identical to TRBD1. The CDR3 has 13 amino acids. Trimming removed 5 bases from V and 2 bases from J; junction bases left unmatched: 2. The germline CDR1 and CDR2 sequences are SNHLY and FYNNEI. As DNA, the CDR3 is TGTGCCAGCAGTCCGACAGGGCAAGAGACCCAGTACTTC. It codes for CASSPTGQETQYF. The variable domain in full, completed from reference TRBV2 and TRBJ2-5, reads EPEVTQTPSHQVTQMGQEVILRCVPISNHLYFYWYRQILGQKVEFLVSFYNNEISEKSEIFDDQFSVERPDGSNFTLKIRSTKLEDSAMYFCASSPTGQETQYFGPGTRLLVL.

This clone was observed a few times. This chain uses TRBV9 with TRBJ1-3; D is uncertain. Trimming left V 0 bases short and J 0 bases short, with 10 bases between. Germline lookup yields CDR1 SGDLS and CDR2 YYNGEE. The length of the CDR3 is 16 residues. This chain's CDR3 is CASSVEEGNSGNTIYF. DNA for the CDR3: TGTGCCAGCAGCGTAGAGGAGGGCAACTCTGGAAACACCATATATTTT.

This rearrangement joins TRBV25-1 to TRBJ2-3, with 7 nucleotides matching TRBD2. The CDR3 runs to 15 residues. After removal of 3 bases from V and 4 bases from J, the junction contained 7 bases not matched to a gene. The germline V gene has CDR1 MGHDK and CDR2 SYGVNS. CDR3 region: CASSDIGGGPDTQYF. The CDR3 DNA follows: TGTGCCAGCAGTGACATCGGGGGAGGGCCAGATACGCAGTATTTT.

Of note for this clone: Different DNA sequences within this sample yield the same CDR3. The chain joins TRBV30 to TRBJ1-2; TRBD1 agrees at 8 bases. This CDR3 region has 13 residues. Germline V gives CDR1 GTSNPN, CDR2 SVGIG (reference sequence). Trimming cost V 0 bases and J 8 bases; bases outside gene matches: 5. This CDR3 reads CAWSVRQGYGYTF. The CDR3 nucleotides read TGTGCCTGGAGTGTCCGACAGGGGTACGGCTACACCTTC.

This clone was observed a single time. V is TRBV28 and J is TRBJ2-5; TRBD1 is a possible D gene (5 bases). CDR1 and CDR2 (germline): MDHEN, SYDVKM. V dropped 3 bases and J dropped 5 bases, with 16 bases sitting between them. The CDR3 has 15 residues. CDR3 nucleotide sequence: TGTGCCAGCAGTTTGGACACAGAAGGTGGTGAGACCCAGTACTTC. This encodes CASSLDTEGGETQYF.

The gene calls are TRBV7-3 and TRBJ2-5, with D maybe TRBD1 (7 bases). This CDR3 is 15 amino acids long. Deletions cut 5 bases from V and 3 bases from J, with 16 bases between. The germline CDR1 and CDR2 sequences are SGHTA and FQGTGA. Written as DNA, the CDR3 is TGTGCCAGCAGCCCCGGGGGACAGAGGGAAGAGACCCAGTACTTC. This gives the protein CASSPGGQREETQYF.

V usage is TRBV6-5 and J usage is TRBJ2-7, with D maybe TRBD2 (5 bases). The germline V gene encodes CDR1 MNHEY and CDR2 SVGAGI. The CDR3 runs to 14 residues. Trimming removed 4 bases from V and 2 bases from J, with 12 bases in between. In DNA form, the CDR3 reads TGTGCCAGCAGTTCCGGACTGAACACCTACGAGCAGTACTTC. It translates to CASSSGLNTYEQYF.

This clone was counted only a few times. The chain combines TRBV18 with TRBJ2-5, with 10 bases identical to TRBD1. This CDR3 contains 15 residues. The ends lost 0 bases at V and 5 bases at J; junction bases unmatched: 3. Germline V gene data show CDR1 as KGHSH and CDR2 as LQKENI. CDR3 amino acids: CASSPPVTGGETQYF. The CDR3 DNA reads as TGTGCCAGCTCACCACCAGTGACAGGGGGCGAGACCCAGTACTTC.

The gene calls are TRBV28 and TRBJ1-2; no firm D call. Trimming stripped 6 bases from V and 4 bases from J, with 15 bases between. Germline V gene lookup returns CDR1 MDHEN and CDR2 SYDVKM. The length of the CDR3 is 14 residues. This CDR3 reads CASSLWERSYGYTF. CDR3 nucleotides: TGTGCCAGCAGCCTCTGGGAGCGGAGCTATGGCTACACCTTC.

The chain carries TRBV29-1 and TRBJ1-2, with 7 nucleotides matching TRBD1. CDR3 length equals 14 residues. The germline V gene encodes CDR1 SQVTM and CDR2 ANQGSEA. V lost 7 bases to trimming and J lost 2 bases; unmatched junction nucleotides: 10. CDR3 region: CSAGGRGRNYGYTF. The CDR3 DNA follows: TGCAGCGCAGGGGGAAGGGGCCGGAACTATGGCTACACCTTC.

The chain has TRBV19 and TRBJ1-3; D unresolved. Trimming took off 8 bases at V and 1 base at J, with 6 bases between the two ends. CDR3 length: 12 residues. CDR1 and CDR2 from the germline V gene are LNHDA and SQIVND (reference sequence). CDR3 in amino acids: CASDSSGNTIYF. The CDR3 coding sequence is TGTGCCAGTGATTCTTCTGGAAACACCATATATTTT.

This chain connects TRBV29-1 to TRBJ2-7; 9 positions match TRBD2. The CDR3 spans 16 residues. Trimming cost V 6 bases and J 4 bases; bases outside gene matches: 16. CDR1 and CDR2 from the germline V gene are SQVTM and ANQGSEA. The CDR3 DNA reads TGCAGCGTCGAAACTCGCGGGAGGGCCCCGCTTTACGAGCAGTACTTC. Its protein is CSVETRGRAPLYEQYF.

The gene calls are TRBV5-1 and TRBJ2-6; 10 positions match TRBD1. The CDR3 sequence is 16 residues long. Germline V CDR1 and CDR2: SGHRS, YFSETQ. The ends lost 3 bases at V and 7 bases at J; junction bases unmatched: 7. The CDR3 region has the DNA TGCGCCAGCAGCTCACCCGGGACAGGGGTAGCCAACGTCCTGACTTTC. Amino acid sequence: CASSSPGTGVANVLTF.